Listed below are T cell receptor beta chains from one sample, sequenced in a study of CD4 and CD8 cells across lung adenocarcinoma regions. TCRdb fed the PCR reads into MiXCR, producing one record per CDR3 protein. The sample carries about 12,000 distinct CDR3 sequences, around 50% recorded once. Source material: CD8+ T cells from the margin of a lung tumor. These receptors came from a male donor with lung adenocarcinoma. The CD4 and CD8 labels of this study may be unreliable. Each CDR3 is given with its conserved first and last residue. Fields, in order: V gene, D gene, J gene, CDR3 length, clone size, CDR3 DNA, CDR3 protein. D genes are given only for firm matches. Not all rows give a size; the values are once, few, many and, for expanded clones, a class.

v_call: TRBV6-5
d_call: TRBD2
j_call: TRBJ2-6
cdr3_length: 16
clone_size: many
cdr3_nt: TGTGCCAGCAGTTCAAGCGGGGTCGCTGGGGCCAACGTCCTGACTTTC
cdr3_aa: CASSSSGVAGANVLTF

v_call: TRBV11-1
d_call: NA
j_call: TRBJ2-1
cdr3_length: 14
clone_size: few
cdr3_nt: TGTGCCAGCAGCTTAGGAACGGGGGCCGATGAGCAGTTCTTC
cdr3_aa: CASSLGTGADEQFF

v_call: TRBV3-1
d_call: TRBD1
j_call: TRBJ1-2
cdr3_length: 16
clone_size: NA
cdr3_nt: TGTGCCAGCAGCCAAAACGACAGGGGACTCCTCTATGGCTACACCTTC
cdr3_aa: CASSQNDRGLLYGYTF

v_call: TRBV27
d_call: TRBD2
j_call: TRBJ2-7
cdr3_length: 16
clone_size: NA
cdr3_nt: TGTGCCAGCACCCCAAGGGCGTTACGGGAGGGCTACGAGCAGTACTTC
cdr3_aa: CASTPRALREGYEQYF

v_call: TRBV6-1
d_call: TRBD1
j_call: TRBJ2-1
cdr3_length: 15
clone_size: many
cdr3_nt: TGTGCCAGCAAACCACAGGGGACCTCCTACAATGAGCAGTTCTTC
cdr3_aa: CASKPQGTSYNEQFF

v_call: TRBV6-1
d_call: TRBD2
j_call: TRBJ2-7
cdr3_length: 14
clone_size: NA
cdr3_nt: TGTGCCAGCACCCCTTTAGCGGGATTCTACGAGCAGTACTTC
cdr3_aa: CASTPLAGFYEQYF

v_call: TRBV4-3
d_call: NA
j_call: TRBJ2-2
cdr3_length: 17
clone_size: few
cdr3_nt: TGCGCCAGCAGCCAAGGATCCGCCGGGGAGTGGGCCGGGGAGCTGTTTTTT
cdr3_aa: CASSQGSAGEWAGELFF

v_call: TRBV27
d_call: NA
j_call: TRBJ1-2
cdr3_length: 15
clone_size: many
cdr3_nt: TGTGCCAGCAGTTTAGGGCCGACCGAATTCTATGGCTACACCTTC
cdr3_aa: CASSLGPTEFYGYTF

v_call: TRBV11-2
d_call: NA
j_call: TRBJ2-1
cdr3_length: 13
clone_size: once
cdr3_nt: TGTGCCAGCAGCCCCCGTCTGGGAAATGAGCAGTTCTTC
cdr3_aa: CASSPRLGNEQFF

v_call: TRBV6-2/TRBV6-3
d_call: TRBD2
j_call: TRBJ2-7
cdr3_length: 15
clone_size: NA
cdr3_nt: TGTGCCGCGGGTCACGGGAGGCCGGACCCAGATACGCAGTACTTC
cdr3_aa: CAAGHGRPDPDTQYF

v_call: TRBV6-2/TRBV6-3
d_call: NA
j_call: TRBJ2-5
cdr3_length: 14
clone_size: few
cdr3_nt: TGTGCCAGCAGTTACAAGGAGAACCCGGAGACCCAGTACTTC
cdr3_aa: CASSYKENPETQYF

v_call: TRBV6-5
d_call: TRBD1
j_call: TRBJ2-7
cdr3_length: 17
clone_size: many
cdr3_nt: TGTGCCAGCAGTTTTGGGACAGGTGGATTTTGGTCCTACGAGCAGTACTTC
cdr3_aa: CASSFGTGGFWSYEQYF

v_call: TRBV25-1
d_call: NA
j_call: TRBJ2-2
cdr3_length: 13
clone_size: NA
cdr3_nt: TGTGCCAGCAGTGAATTCGGATCCGGGGAGCTGTTTTTT
cdr3_aa: CASSEFGSGELFF

v_call: TRBV5-1
d_call: NA
j_call: TRBJ2-1
cdr3_length: 15
clone_size: NA
cdr3_nt: TGCGCCAGCGGAGCCGGAGGGGCCTCCTACAATGAGCAGTTCTTC
cdr3_aa: CASGAGGASYNEQFF

v_call: TRBV10-3
d_call: TRBD2
j_call: TRBJ2-1
cdr3_length: 14
clone_size: NA
cdr3_nt: TGTGCCACCGGACGGGGAGGGAGCTCAGATGCGCAGTTCTTC
cdr3_aa: CATGRGGSSDAQFF

v_call: TRBV27
d_call: NA
j_call: TRBJ1-1
cdr3_length: 13
clone_size: many
cdr3_nt: TGTGCCAGCAGTTTAGCACAGAGAACTGAAGCTTTCTTT
cdr3_aa: CASSLAQRTEAFF

v_call: TRBV27
d_call: TRBD2
j_call: TRBJ2-5
cdr3_length: 17
clone_size: NA
cdr3_nt: TGTGCCAGCAGTTCGGAACTAGCGGGAGGGGGCCCAGAGACCCAGTATTTC
cdr3_aa: CASSSELAGGGPETQYF

v_call: TRBV4-3
d_call: NA
j_call: TRBJ1-6
cdr3_length: 15
clone_size: NA
cdr3_nt: TGCGCCAGCAGCCCCGGGGTCACCTATAATTCACCCCTCCACTTT
cdr3_aa: CASSPGVTYNSPLHF

v_call: TRBV6-1
d_call: TRBD1
j_call: TRBJ1-2
cdr3_length: 19
clone_size: NA
cdr3_nt: TGTGCCAGCAGAGAAAAGATACAGGGGGCCGCCGCCCTAAAGTATGGCTACACCTTC
cdr3_aa: CASREKIQGAAALKYGYTF

v_call: TRBV10-1
d_call: NA
j_call: TRBJ1-1
cdr3_length: 13
clone_size: medium-sized
cdr3_nt: TGCGCCAGCAGTGGACAGTTGAACACTGAAGCTTTCTTT
cdr3_aa: CASSGQLNTEAFF

v_call: TRBV6-4
d_call: NA
j_call: TRBJ1-3
cdr3_length: 16
clone_size: NA
cdr3_nt: TGTGCCAGCAGTGAAGTCACTGGCGTCTCTGGAAACACCATATATTTT
cdr3_aa: CASSEVTGVSGNTIYF

v_call: TRBV27
d_call: TRBD2
j_call: TRBJ2-1
cdr3_length: 12
clone_size: medium-sized
cdr3_nt: TGTGCCAGCAGTTTGGGGGAGGGTGAGCAGTTCTTC
cdr3_aa: CASSLGEGEQFF

v_call: TRBV27
d_call: TRBD2
j_call: TRBJ2-3
cdr3_length: 16
clone_size: NA
cdr3_nt: TGTGCCAGCAGTTCACGACTAGCGGGAGACACAGAGACCCAGTATTTC
cdr3_aa: CASSSRLAGDTETQYF

v_call: TRBV6-1
d_call: NA
j_call: TRBJ1-2
cdr3_length: 13
clone_size: few
cdr3_nt: TGTGCCAGCAGGGTGGGGACAAACTATGGCTACACCTTC
cdr3_aa: CASRVGTNYGYTF

v_call: TRBV10-3
d_call: NA
j_call: TRBJ2-2
cdr3_length: 13
clone_size: NA
cdr3_nt: TGTGCCATTGGGGACTCTCACACCGGGGAGCTGTTTTTT
cdr3_aa: CAIGDSHTGELFF

v_call: TRBV19
d_call: TRBD1
j_call: TRBJ2-1
cdr3_length: 14
clone_size: few
cdr3_nt: TGTGCCAGTACTACAGGGGACAGATCCAATGAGCAGTTCTTC
cdr3_aa: CASTTGDRSNEQFF

v_call: TRBV7-2
d_call: NA
j_call: TRBJ2-1
cdr3_length: 11
clone_size: medium-sized
cdr3_nt: TGTGCCAGCAGGCGAGCCTACGAGCAGTTCTTC
cdr3_aa: CASRRAYEQFF

v_call: TRBV6-8
d_call: TRBD2
j_call: TRBJ2-3
cdr3_length: 17
clone_size: NA
cdr3_nt: TGTGCCAGCAGTGACCCACTAGCGGGACGGGGTGCAGATACGCAGTATTTC
cdr3_aa: CASSDPLAGRGADTQYF

v_call: TRBV12-3/TRBV12-4
d_call: TRBD2
j_call: TRBJ2-7
cdr3_length: 15
clone_size: many
cdr3_nt: TGTGCCAGCAGTTTAGTTAGCGGGGGGGGCTACGAGCAGTACTTC
cdr3_aa: CASSLVSGGGYEQYF

v_call: TRBV27
d_call: TRBD2
j_call: TRBJ2-5
cdr3_length: 17
clone_size: NA
cdr3_nt: TGTGCCAGCAGTTCGGAGCTAGCGGGCGGGGACCCAGAGACCCAGTACTTC
cdr3_aa: CASSSELAGGDPETQYF

v_call: TRBV6-5
d_call: TRBD2
j_call: TRBJ2-3
cdr3_length: 18
clone_size: medium-sized
cdr3_nt: TGTGCCAGCAGTTTCGCTAGCGGGAGGGGCGGCGGTACAGATACGCAGTATTTT
cdr3_aa: CASSFASGRGGGTDTQYF

v_call: TRBV7-6
d_call: NA
j_call: TRBJ2-1
cdr3_length: 16
clone_size: many
cdr3_nt: TGTGCCAGCAGCTTAAGGGTTTCGGCTAGCATTAATGAGCAGTTCTTC
cdr3_aa: CASSLRVSASINEQFF

v_call: TRBV6-1
d_call: NA
j_call: TRBJ2-5
cdr3_length: 13
clone_size: NA
cdr3_nt: TGTGCCAGCAGTCGCGGGTTCTTTGAGACCCAGTACTTC
cdr3_aa: CASSRGFFETQYF

v_call: TRBV10-2
d_call: NA
j_call: TRBJ2-5
cdr3_length: 14
clone_size: many
cdr3_nt: TGCGCCAGCAGTAACAGGAACATACAAGAGACCCAGTACTTC
cdr3_aa: CASSNRNIQETQYF

v_call: TRBV6-2/TRBV6-3
d_call: TRBD1
j_call: TRBJ2-1
cdr3_length: 15
clone_size: many
cdr3_nt: TGTGCCACCAACCGACCGGGACAGGGGGTTAATGAGCAGTTCTTC
cdr3_aa: CATNRPGQGVNEQFF

v_call: TRBV10-3
d_call: TRBD1
j_call: TRBJ2-3
cdr3_length: 16
clone_size: many
cdr3_nt: TGTGCCAGCAGTCAGTCGGGGACAGGGGTGACAGATACGCAGTATTTT
cdr3_aa: CASSQSGTGVTDTQYF